This T cell receptor (beta chain) was identified during a study of T cell responses to AZD1222 COVID-19 vaccine. The CDR3 loop spans 15 amino acids. V lost 2 bases and J lost 9; bases outside the gene matches: 11. Looked up from germline, CDR1 is SGHDT and CDR2 is YYEEEE. This table comes from immunoSEQ multiplex PCR, and its TCRdb copy is limited to in-frame clones, with some not included. The table has about 150,000 clones, roughly nine tenths seen once. V gene TRBV5-6 combines with J gene TRBJ2-3, with 8 bases aligning to TRBD2. Sequenced here: peripheral blood, sampled on day 0 of AZD1222 vaccination. This clonotype was sampled from an adult in good health. The CDR3 region is CASSFELAVSYTQYF. DNA of the CDR3: TGTGCCAGCAGCTTTGAACTAGCGGTATCCTACACGCAGTATTTT. Complete variable domain (other parts from reference TRBV5-6 and TRBJ2-3): DAGVTQSPTHLIKTRGQQVTLRCSPKSGHDTVSWYQQALGQGPQFIFQYYEEEERQRGNFPDRFSGHQFPNYSSELNVNALLLGDSALYLCASSFELAVSYTQYFGPGTRLTVL.